One and the same sample provided the 18 T cell receptor beta chains below, sequenced in a study of vaccination effects on CD4 cells after COVID-19. TCRdb keeps only in-frame clones here, not all; method: immunoSEQ multiplex PCR. The sample comprises roughly 27,000 clones, approximately 62% of which are singletons, and less than 20% rests with the top ten. These receptors lack a known antigen. Prior to sequencing, the ViraFEST assay stimulated PBMC with viral peptide pools, which expanded the antigen-specific CD4+ T cells. Cultured cells yielded isolated CD4+ T cells after 10 days. This individual contracted SARS-CoV-2 between March and December 2020, as verified by PCR. Sample: CD4+ T cells from PBMCs cultured with SARS-CoV-2 spike peptides, taken before COVID-19 vaccination. The receptors were gathered from a human donor who had a prior SARS-CoV-2 infection.

This chain links TRBV7-9 with TRBJ2-1; 8 nucleotides align to TRBD2. CDR1 is SEHNR, CDR2 FQNEAQ, per germline (reference sequence). V lost 4 bases, J lost 2 bases, and 7 bases stayed unmatched. The CDR3 runs to 16 residues. In nucleotides, the CDR3 is TGTGCCAGCAGCTCCCTCGGGAGGGTTGCCTACAATGAGCAGTTCTTC. Its translation is CASSSLGRVAYNEQFF.

The V and J genes are TRBV6-2 or TRBV6-3 and TRBJ1-5; D is possibly TRBD1 (5 bases). V was clipped by 5 bases and J by 5 bases, with 10 bases between them. CDR1 and CDR2 from the germline V gene are MNHEY and SVGEGT. The CDR3 length is 13 residues. CDR3 bases: TGTGCCAGCAGTGGATGGGGGGATCAGCCCCAGCATTTT. The encoded protein is CASSGWGDQPQHF.

To note about this clone: Because the CDR3's place on the DNA is in doubt, the DNA is left out and the CDR3 is given as listed by TCRdb. The CDR3 here is CASSKLQGFGSGNTIYF. This chain uses TRBV21-1 with TRBJ1-3; the D call in the table, TRBD1, was not verified against the DNA. TRBV21-1 is annotated as a pseudogene. 17 amino acids form the CDR3, both terminal residues included.

J is TRBJ1-1 and V is TRBV5-4; TRBD1 matches 8 bases. CDR3 size: 15 residues. The trim removed 4 bases at V and 1 base at J, leaving 6 bases unmatched. Germline CDR1 reads SGHNT; CDR2 reads YYREEE (reference sequence). CDR3 amino acids: CASSPRTGKNTEAFF. In DNA form, the CDR3 reads TGTGCCAGCAGCCCCCGGACAGGGAAGAACACTGAAGCTTTCTTT.

This chain joins TRBV9 and TRBJ2-2, with TRBD2 matching over 8 bases. Per germline, CDR1 SGDLS and CDR2 YYNGEE. The trim removed 3 bases at V and 5 bases at J, leaving 6 bases unmatched. This CDR3 spans 15 amino acids. CDR3 in amino acids: CASSAGGAATGELFF. CDR3 bases: TGTGCCAGCAGCGCCGGGGGGGCGGCAACCGGGGAGCTGTTTTTT.

The rearrangement uses TRBV12-3 or TRBV12-4 and TRBJ2-1; TRBD2 aligns across 9 bases. With V trimmed by 3 bases and J by 10 bases, 4 bases remained unmatched. The CDR3 consists of 13 residues. CDR3 DNA sequence: TGTGCCAGCAGTTTTGGCCTAGCGGGGGAGCAGTTCTTC. It is translated as CASSFGLAGEQFF.

This clone was seen more than once but under ten times. This rearrangement joins TRBV5-1 to TRBJ2-1; D is unresolved. This CDR3 contains 11 residues. Trimming left V 2 bases short and J 10 bases short, with 7 bases between. Germline V gene sequence: CDR1 SGHRS, CDR2 YFSETQ. The CDR3 spells CASSLFNEQFF. In DNA, the CDR3 is TGCGCCAGCAGCTTATTTAACGAGCAGTTCTTC.

This clone was picked up a small number of times. The chain is built from TRBV5-1 and TRBJ1-6; D is uncertain. V lost 0 bases to trimming and J lost 4 bases, with 11 bases between them. The CDR3 contains 16 residues. CDR1 and CDR2 (germline): SGHRS, YFSETQ. The CDR3 sequence is CASSLDAMGYNSPLHF. CDR3 sequence (DNA): TGCGCCAGCAGCTTGGACGCCATGGGATATAATTCACCCCTCCACTTT.

The chain combines TRBV12-3 or TRBV12-4 with TRBJ2-7; D unclear. CDR3 length equals 13 residues. With 2 bases removed from V and 4 bases from J, the gap between germline ends came to 9 bases. CDR3 amino acids: CASSLRSRYEQYF. DNA of the CDR3: TGTGCCAGCAGTTTAAGAAGTAGATACGAGCAGTACTTC.

The chain couples TRBV28 to TRBJ2-7; the match to TRBD2 covers 11 bases. The length of the CDR3 is 16 residues. V shed 3 bases and J 1 base; nucleotides not matched to a gene: 5. CDR1 and CDR2 (germline): MDHEN, SYDVKM. CDR3 region: CASSFVTSGVSYEQYF. The CDR3 DNA reads as TGTGCCAGCAGTTTTGTGACTAGCGGGGTTTCCTACGAGCAGTACTTC.

The chain carries TRBV4-1 and TRBJ2-3; D is unresolved. Germline-derived CDR1 and CDR2 are MGHRA and YSYEKL. V was trimmed by 4 bases and J by 2 bases, leaving 13 bases between them. This CDR3 is built from 15 residues. The CDR3 nucleotides are TGCGCCAGCAGCCCCCCAAGCCGAGCCACAGATACGCAGTATTTT. Its translation is CASSPPSRATDTQYF.

This sequence joins TRBV7-2 and TRBJ2-7, with D possibly being TRBD2 (5 bases). The CDR3 is 15 amino acids. Germline V gene sequence: CDR1 SGHTA, CDR2 FQGNSA. V lost 0 bases and J 6 bases, leaving 15 bases between the germline ends. The CDR3 coding sequence is TGTGCCAGCAGCTTAGCCGGGGTGGGTTGGGGCGAGCAGTACTTC. It translates to CASSLAGVGWGEQYF.

This clone has just one count. The rearrangement links TRBV19 to TRBJ1-6; D unresolved. Germline V gives CDR1 LNHDA, CDR2 SQIVND (reference sequence). The CDR3 is 15 residues long. Trimming stripped 8 bases from V and 2 bases from J, with 13 bases between. The CDR3 reads CASEASNTYNSPLHF. The CDR3 coding sequence is TGTGCCAGTGAAGCCAGCAACACCTATAATTCACCCCTCCACTTT.

The V gene is TRBV7-9, the J gene TRBJ1-2, with 10 bases aligning to TRBD1. Germline CDR1 and CDR2: SEHNR and FQNEAQ (reference sequence). V lost 3 bases and J lost 6; bases outside the gene matches: 4. CDR3 length: 14 amino acids. CDR3 bases: TGTGCCAGCAGCTTCGGACAGGGGGGAAATGGCTACACCTTC. The encoded protein is CASSFGQGGNGYTF.

This clone occurred once. CDR3 protein: CASSPQGGRAGDTQYF. The CDR3 DNA sequence: TGTGCCAGCAGCCCCCAGGGGGGGAGGGCCGGAGATACGCAGTATTTT. The chain has TRBV7-2 and TRBJ2-3; either TRBD1 or TRBD2 may fit D (7 bases each). CDR1 and CDR2 from the germline V gene are SGHTA and FQGNSA. This CDR3 has 16 amino acids. Trimming pared 5 bases from V and 5 bases from J, leaving 20 bases between.

The chain uses TRBV19 and TRBJ2-1; TRBD1 or TRBD2 may be the D gene (5 bases each). V shed 3 bases and J shed 8 bases, with 20 bases lying between them. Germline CDR1 and CDR2: LNHDA and SQIVND (reference sequence). The CDR3 has 16 residues. The chain's CDR3 is CASSIIGDGASDEQFF. CDR3 DNA sequence: TGTGCCAGTAGTATTATCGGGGACGGGGCCTCCGATGAGCAGTTCTTC.

The V and J genes are TRBV3-1 (or the pseudogene TRBV3-2) and TRBJ2-7, with a tentative D call TRBD1 (5 bases). This CDR3 comprises 16 residues. Deletions cut 0 bases from V and 1 base from J, with 13 bases between. CDR1 and CDR2 from the germline V gene are LGHDT and YNNKEL (reference sequence). The CDR3 sequence: CASSQDAPGQSYEQYF. The DNA of the CDR3 is TGTGCCAGCAGCCAAGATGCCCCAGGGCAGTCCTACGAGCAGTACTTC.

The chain couples TRBV19 to TRBJ1-2; D is unclear. The germline V gene has CDR1 LNHDA and CDR2 SQIVND (reference sequence). The CDR3 spans 12 residues. V lost 6 bases and J 2 bases, leaving 7 bases between the germline ends. CDR3 loop: CASSEINYGYTF. The CDR3 bases are TGTGCCAGTAGCGAAATAAACTATGGCTACACCTTC.